This T cell receptor beta chain was observed in a study of OX40 agonist ivuxolimab in advanced cancers. Assay used: immunoSEQ multiplex PCR; TCRdb lists only in-frame clones, some missing. In the table there are 65,000 to 95,000 clones, 85% to 95% of which are singletons. This CDR3 region has 14 residues. In germline, CDR1 is SGDLS, CDR2 YYNGEE. Between the trimmed V and J ends, which lost 2 bases and 1 base, there was a span of 9 bases. The chain recombines TRBV9 with TRBJ1-1; the D is unclear. The specimen was CD4+ or CD8+ T cells sorted from blood, collected in a trial of the OX40 agonist ivuxolimab. The sequence came from an adult with an advanced solid tumor such as melanoma, head and neck, liver or kidney cancer. The CDR3, as DNA: TGTGCCAGCAGCGTTTTCTCTTCGAACACTGAAGCTTTCTTT. It encodes CASSVFSSNTEAFF.